This T cell receptor beta chain was identified during a study of T cell responses to AZD1222 COVID-19 vaccine. General study results and limits: The CD4 TCRs associated with vaccination extended across spike and predominated at 160-218 and 743-854. A reported finding is that nearly half of spike-specific TCRs target unmutated variant regions.

Pooling covered second doses at about 4 or about 12 weeks. The V gene's germline CDR1 is MNHNS and CDR2 SASEGT. CDR3 length equals 16 residues. V shed 2 bases and J shed 5 bases, with 13 bases lying between them. In regard to this clone: Its specificity is not known.

Libraries were prepared by immunoSEQ multiplex PCR; TCRdb keeps only in-frame clonotypes and omits some of them. Among around 140,000 clones, approximately 92% were seen once, and the ten largest hold under 2%. This sequence joins TRBV6-1 and TRBJ1-6; possibly TRBD1 for D (6 bases). This specimen was peripheral blood, taken 28 days after the second AZD1222 dose. This TCR was recovered from an adult who received the AZD1222 COVID-19 vaccine. The DNA of the CDR3 is TGTGCCAGCAGTGAATCCCGGACAGCCAATAATTCACCCCTCCACTTT. It yields the protein CASSESRTANNSPLHF.